The present entry profiles one T cell receptor (beta chain) with its context. Its specificity is not known. The PCR was carried out with 60 Vbeta primers and 13 Jbeta primers. The table came from immunoSEQ multiplex PCR; TCRdb's copy has only in-frame clones and leaves some out. Of 130,000 to 150,000 clones in the sample, roughly 83% were seen once. These data belong to a study of cytomegalovirus exposure and HLA in healthy donors. The germline CDR1 and CDR2 sequences are SGHRS and YFSETQ. The V gene lost 4 bases and the J gene lost 0 bases, with 14 bases spanning the gap. The length of the CDR3 is 15 residues. Study-wide findings and caveats: Investigators reported under 200 TCR beta chains as tied to cytomegalovirus.

This TCR was sampled from a man aged 35-49 years in good health and CMV-seropositive. Input material: PBMCs. The chain carries TRBV5-1 and TRBJ2-7; a possible D gene is TRBD1 (5 bases). This chain's CDR3 is CASSTTAGNSYEQYF. The CDR3, as DNA: TGCGCCAGCAGCACCACAGCAGGGAACTCCTACGAGCAGTACTTC.